These T cell receptor beta chains were read from a single sample in a study of T cell responses to AZD1222 COVID-19 vaccine. Libraries were prepared by immunoSEQ multiplex PCR; TCRdb keeps only in-frame clonotypes and omits some of them. The table includes some 190,000 clones, roughly 94% detected once. This specimen consisted of peripheral blood, obtained 28 days after the second dose of the MenACWY control vaccine. The receptor source for this set is an adult who received the MenACWY meningococcal vaccine as a control. Each CDR3 is given with its conserved first and last residue. The D gene is left open where the match is weak.

TRBV10-3 TRBD2 CAISPGGGPGELFF
TRBV28 NA CASSFGYNEQFF
TRBV30 NA CAGLRTRAGELFF
TRBV7-3 NA CASRSGSSNTGELFF
TRBV7-2 NA CASSPGHPGGSPLHF
TRBV30 TRBD1 CAWKRKGANTQYF
TRBV3-1/TRBV3-2 NA CASSQDGFPLHF
TRBV10-3 NA CAIRRSDGGDYEQYF
TRBV2 NA CASSVKQDNNEQFF
TRBV27 TRBD2 CASSLGGLAGGQETQYF
TRBV19 NA CASSLTGAYGYTF
TRBV28 NA CASSLPHSTNEKLFF
TRBV4-3 NA CASSQDGQWNEKLFF
TRBV4-3 TRBD1 CASSQESGGRYEQYF
TRBV18 NA CASSPQGQDTEAFF
TRBV2 TRBD2 CASSEIPAGDYEQYF
TRBV27 NA CASSLSRGYGYTF
TRBV4-2 TRBD2 CASSQGGGASNDEQFF
TRBV11-2 TRBD1 CASSLTQGDYGYTF
TRBV11-1 NA CASIRGGSTDTQYF
TRBV11-2 TRBD1 CASSPTRQGKTEQYF
TRBV13 NA CASSLGLGTDTQYF
TRBV2 NA CASKGLPADTQYF
TRBV14 NA CASSPSQGSYEQYF
TRBV5-5 NA CASSFGDRGMWEKLFF
TRBV6-5 NA CASSYSSRVYEQYF
TRBV4-1 NA CASSQERVRNTEAFF
TRBV15 TRBD1 CATSRRQGIAKNIQYF
TRBV29-1 NA CSVAEREDTEAFF
TRBV5-1 TRBD1 CASSPVGQGALGTEAFF
TRBV18 NA CASSPPGTGNTIYF
TRBV2 TRBD2 CASSEGLAGVYEQYF
TRBV7-9 TRBD2 CASSLLAGVDNEQFF
TRBV30 NA CAWTKVLNTEAFF
TRBV21-1 NA CASSNLVGVNEQFF
TRBV7-9 TRBD1 CASSSPGQGEPHTEAFF
TRBV5-1 TRBD1 CASSTSGQGEYGSYEQYF
TRBV27 TRBD1 CASSSLQGARGNTIYF
TRBV19 TRBD1 CASGHRGERETQYF
TRBV19 NA CASSIGTGIAEQYF
TRBV28 NA CASSWDSIGAFF